This T cell receptor (beta chain) is from a study of blood T cells in healthy people across ages. V shed 1 base, J shed 11 bases, and the junction held 12 bases outside the gene matches. This CDR3 has 15 residues. Germline loops: CDR1 SGHTA, CDR2 FQGNSA. Of note for this clonotype: Its antigen remains unknown.

Sample-barcoded 5' priming and a J-beta primer mix drove a second PCR of 7 to 11 cycles. TCRdb redid the calling of the 5' RACE reads with MiXCR, one entry per CDR3 protein. The sample has 980,000 or so distinct CDR3 sequences, around 46% seen once; the top ten hold around an eighth. The study, taken as a whole, reports: Because donor CMV status was unknown, expanded clonotype changes were possibly confounded. Diversity was higher, and naive CD4+ cells more numerous, in long-lived donors than in aged donors. As age increased, TCR beta diversity per million T cells fell in a roughly linear fashion. Unsorted PBMC material precluded a definitive naive versus antigen-experienced comparison.

The sequence was obtained from a man aged 25-45 years in good health. The chain uses TRBV7-2 and TRBJ2-5; 8 bases line up with TRBD2. The sample taken for sequencing was blood. CDR3: CASSLVGAGGHEQYF. As DNA, the CDR3 is TGTGCCAGCAGCTTAGTAGGGGCGGGGGGCCATGAGCAGTACTTC.